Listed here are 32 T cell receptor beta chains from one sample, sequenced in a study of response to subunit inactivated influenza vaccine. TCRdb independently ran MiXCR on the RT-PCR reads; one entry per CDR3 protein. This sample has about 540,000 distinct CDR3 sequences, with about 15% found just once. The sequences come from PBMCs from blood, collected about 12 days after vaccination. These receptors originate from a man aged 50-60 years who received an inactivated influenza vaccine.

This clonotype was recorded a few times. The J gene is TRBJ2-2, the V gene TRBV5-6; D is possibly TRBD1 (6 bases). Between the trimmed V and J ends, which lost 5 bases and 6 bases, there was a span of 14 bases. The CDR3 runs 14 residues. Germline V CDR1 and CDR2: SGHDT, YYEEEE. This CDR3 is CASSRQVFPGELFF. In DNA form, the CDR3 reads TGTGCCAGCAGTCGACAGGTGTTTCCCGGGGAGCTGTTTTTT.

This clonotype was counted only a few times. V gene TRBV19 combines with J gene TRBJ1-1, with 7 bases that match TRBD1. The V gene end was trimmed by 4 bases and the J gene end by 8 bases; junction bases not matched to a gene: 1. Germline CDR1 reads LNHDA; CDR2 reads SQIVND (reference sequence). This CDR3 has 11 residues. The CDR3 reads CASSTQGEAFF. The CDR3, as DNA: TGTGCCAGTAGTACACAGGGGGAAGCTTTCTTT.

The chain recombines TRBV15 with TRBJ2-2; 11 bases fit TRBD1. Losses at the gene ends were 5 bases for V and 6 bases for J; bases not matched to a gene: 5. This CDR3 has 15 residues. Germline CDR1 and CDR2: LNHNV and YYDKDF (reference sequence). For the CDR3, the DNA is TGTGCCACCAGCTCCCGGGACAGGGGGTCCGGGGAGCTGTTTTTT. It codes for CATSSRDRGSGELFF.

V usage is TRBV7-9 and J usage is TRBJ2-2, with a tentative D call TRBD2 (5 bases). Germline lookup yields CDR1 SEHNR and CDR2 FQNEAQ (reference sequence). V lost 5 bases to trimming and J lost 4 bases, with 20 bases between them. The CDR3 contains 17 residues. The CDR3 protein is CASSPGEGPPVTGELFF. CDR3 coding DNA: TGTGCCAGCAGCCCAGGAGAGGGCCCCCCGGTCACCGGGGAGCTGTTTTTT.

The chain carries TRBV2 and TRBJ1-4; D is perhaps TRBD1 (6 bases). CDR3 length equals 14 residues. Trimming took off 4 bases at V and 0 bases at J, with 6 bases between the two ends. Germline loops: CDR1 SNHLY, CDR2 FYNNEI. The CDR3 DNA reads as TGTGCCAGCAGTGGGACAGCAACTAATGAAAAACTGTTTTTT. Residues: CASSGTATNEKLFF.

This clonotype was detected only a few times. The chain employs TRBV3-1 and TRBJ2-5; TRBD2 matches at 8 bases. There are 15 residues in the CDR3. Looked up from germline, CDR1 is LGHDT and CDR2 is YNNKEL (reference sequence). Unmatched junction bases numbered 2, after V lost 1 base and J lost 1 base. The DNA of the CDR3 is TGTGCCAGCAGCCAAGCGGGAGGGCCCCAAGAGACCCAGTACTTC. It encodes CASSQAGGPQETQYF.

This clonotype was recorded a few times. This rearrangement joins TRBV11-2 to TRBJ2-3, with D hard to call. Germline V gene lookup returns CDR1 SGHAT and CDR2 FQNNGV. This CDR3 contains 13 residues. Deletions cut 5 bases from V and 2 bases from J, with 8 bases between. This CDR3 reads CASSLRITDTQYF. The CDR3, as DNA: TGTGCCAGCAGCCTCAGGATCACAGATACGCAGTATTTT.

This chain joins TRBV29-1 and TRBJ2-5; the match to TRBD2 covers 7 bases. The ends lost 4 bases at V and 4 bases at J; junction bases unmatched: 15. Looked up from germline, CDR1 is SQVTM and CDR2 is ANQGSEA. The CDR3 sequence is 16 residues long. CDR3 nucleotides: TGCAGCGTTGGGGTGGCGGGAGAAGGGGCTCGAGAGACCCAGTACTTC. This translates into CSVGVAGEGARETQYF.

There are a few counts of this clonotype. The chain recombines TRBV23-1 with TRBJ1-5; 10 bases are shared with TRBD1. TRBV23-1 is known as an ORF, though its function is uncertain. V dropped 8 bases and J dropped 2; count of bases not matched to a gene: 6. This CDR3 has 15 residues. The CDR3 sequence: CASFFGTGGNQPQHF. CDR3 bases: TGCGCCAGCTTTTTTGGGACAGGGGGCAATCAGCCCCAGCATTTT.

This CDR3 is CASKAGGPTDTQYF. The CDR3 DNA reads as TGTGCCAGCAAGGCGGGGGGCCCCACAGATACGCAGTATTTT. The rearrangement links TRBV6-1 to TRBJ2-3; 8 positions agree with TRBD2. The CDR3 has 14 amino acids. Unmatched junction bases numbered 5, after V lost 7 bases and J lost 2 bases. From germline, CDR1 is MNHNS and CDR2 SASEGT.

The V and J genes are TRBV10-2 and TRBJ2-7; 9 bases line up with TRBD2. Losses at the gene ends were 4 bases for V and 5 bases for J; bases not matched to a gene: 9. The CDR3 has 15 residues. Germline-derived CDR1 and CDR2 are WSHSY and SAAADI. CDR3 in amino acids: CASSGNSGSFNEQYF. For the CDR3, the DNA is TGCGCCAGCAGTGGTAATAGCGGGAGTTTTAACGAGCAGTACTTC.

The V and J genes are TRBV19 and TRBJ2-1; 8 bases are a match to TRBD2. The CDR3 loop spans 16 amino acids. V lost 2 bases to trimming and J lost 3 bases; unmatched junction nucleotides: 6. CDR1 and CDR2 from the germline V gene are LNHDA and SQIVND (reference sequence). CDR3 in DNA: TGTGCCAGTAGTATACGTCGAGCGGGGGTCTACAATGAGCAGTTCTTC. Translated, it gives CASSIRRAGVYNEQFF.

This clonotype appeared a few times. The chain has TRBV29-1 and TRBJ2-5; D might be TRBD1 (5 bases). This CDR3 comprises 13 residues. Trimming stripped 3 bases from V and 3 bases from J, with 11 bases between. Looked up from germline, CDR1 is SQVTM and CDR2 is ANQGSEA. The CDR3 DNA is TGCAGCGTTGATGGGGCAGGCGAAGAGACCCAGTACTTC. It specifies CSVDGAGEETQYF.

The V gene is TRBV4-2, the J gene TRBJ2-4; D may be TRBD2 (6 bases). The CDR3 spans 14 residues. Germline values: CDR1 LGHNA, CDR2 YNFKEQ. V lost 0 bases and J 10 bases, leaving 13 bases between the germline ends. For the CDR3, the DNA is TGTGCCAGCAGCCAAGAAAGAAGGGAGGCTATTCAGTACTTC. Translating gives CASSQERREAIQYF.

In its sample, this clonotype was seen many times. Here the CDR3 DNA reads TGTGCCAGCAGCCTAAGTGTCCTAGCGTCATCAGAGACCCAGTACTTC. This encodes CASSLSVLASSETQYF. The chain is built from TRBV3-1 and TRBJ2-5, with a possible D match to TRBD2 (6 bases). The germline gives CDR1 LGHDT, CDR2 YNNKEL (reference sequence). Between the trimmed V and J ends, which lost 4 bases and 4 bases, there was a span of 19 bases. The CDR3 extends over 16 amino acids.

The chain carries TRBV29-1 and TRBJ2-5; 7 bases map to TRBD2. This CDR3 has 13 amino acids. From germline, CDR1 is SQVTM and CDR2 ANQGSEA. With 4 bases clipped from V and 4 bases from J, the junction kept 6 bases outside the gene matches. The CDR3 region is CSVAGGSSETQYF. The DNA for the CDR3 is TGCAGCGTTGCAGGCGGGAGTTCAGAGACCCAGTACTTC.

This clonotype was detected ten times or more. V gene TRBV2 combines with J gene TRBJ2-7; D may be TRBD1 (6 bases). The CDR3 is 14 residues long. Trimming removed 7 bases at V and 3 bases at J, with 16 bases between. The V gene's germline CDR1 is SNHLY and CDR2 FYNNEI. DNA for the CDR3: TGTGCCAGCACCCAAGGGACAACCAACTACGAGCAGTACTTC. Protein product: CASTQGTTNYEQYF.

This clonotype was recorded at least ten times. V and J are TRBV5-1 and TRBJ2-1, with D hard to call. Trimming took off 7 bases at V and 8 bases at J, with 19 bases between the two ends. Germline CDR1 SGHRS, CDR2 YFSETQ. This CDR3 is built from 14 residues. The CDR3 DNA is TGCGCCAGCGTGGCCCAACCCAGCGCGGATGAGCAGTTCTTC. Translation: CASVAQPSADEQFF.

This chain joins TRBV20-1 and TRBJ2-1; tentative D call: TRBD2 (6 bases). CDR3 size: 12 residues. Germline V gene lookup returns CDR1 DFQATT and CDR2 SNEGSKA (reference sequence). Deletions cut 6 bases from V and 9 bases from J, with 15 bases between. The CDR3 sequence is CSASPPGVEQFF. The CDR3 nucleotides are TGCAGTGCCTCCCCGCCGGGGGTTGAGCAGTTCTTC.

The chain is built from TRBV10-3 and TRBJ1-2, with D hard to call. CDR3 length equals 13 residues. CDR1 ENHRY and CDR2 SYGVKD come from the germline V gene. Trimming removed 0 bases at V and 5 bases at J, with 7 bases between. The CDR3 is CAISESGVYGYTF. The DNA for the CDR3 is TGTGCCATCAGTGAGTCTGGGGTGTATGGCTACACCTTC.

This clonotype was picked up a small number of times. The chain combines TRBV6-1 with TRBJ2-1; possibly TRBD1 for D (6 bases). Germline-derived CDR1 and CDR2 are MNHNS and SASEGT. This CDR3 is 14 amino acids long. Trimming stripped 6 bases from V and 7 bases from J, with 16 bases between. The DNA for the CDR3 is TGTGCCAGCAGCAGAAGTTACAGGGAAAATGAGCAGTTCTTC. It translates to CASSRSYRENEQFF.

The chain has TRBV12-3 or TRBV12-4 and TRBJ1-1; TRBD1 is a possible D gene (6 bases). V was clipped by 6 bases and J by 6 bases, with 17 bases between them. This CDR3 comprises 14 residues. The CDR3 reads CASRLQGGDAEAFF. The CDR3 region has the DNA TGTGCCAGCAGACTACAGGGTGGCGATGCTGAAGCTTTCTTT.

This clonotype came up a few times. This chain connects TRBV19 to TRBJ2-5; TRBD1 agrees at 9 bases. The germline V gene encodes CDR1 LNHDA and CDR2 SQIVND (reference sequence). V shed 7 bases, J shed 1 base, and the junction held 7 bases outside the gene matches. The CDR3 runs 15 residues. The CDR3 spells CASNPGQGLQETQYF. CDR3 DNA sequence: TGTGCCAGTAACCCGGGACAGGGACTCCAAGAGACCCAGTACTTC.

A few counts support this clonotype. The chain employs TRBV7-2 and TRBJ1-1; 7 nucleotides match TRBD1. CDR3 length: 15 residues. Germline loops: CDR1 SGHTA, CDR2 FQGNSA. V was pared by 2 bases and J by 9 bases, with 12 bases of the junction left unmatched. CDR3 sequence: CASSLSSTGIEKAFF. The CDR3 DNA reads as TGTGCCAGCAGCTTATCTTCGACAGGGATTGAGAAAGCTTTCTTT. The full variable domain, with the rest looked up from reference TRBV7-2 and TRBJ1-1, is GAGVSQSPSNKVTEKGKDVELRCDPISGHTALYWYRQSLGQGLEFLIYFQGNSAPDKSGLPSDRFSAERTGGSVSTLTIQRTQQEDSAVYLCASSLSSTGIEKAFFGQGTRLTVV.

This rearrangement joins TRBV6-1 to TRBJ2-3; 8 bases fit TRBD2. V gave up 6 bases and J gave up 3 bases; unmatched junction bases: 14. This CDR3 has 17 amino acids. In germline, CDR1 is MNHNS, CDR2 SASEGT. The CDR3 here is CASRTQPLAGMTDTQYF. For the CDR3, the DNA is TGTGCCAGCAGGACCCAACCGTTAGCGGGAATGACAGATACGCAGTATTTT.

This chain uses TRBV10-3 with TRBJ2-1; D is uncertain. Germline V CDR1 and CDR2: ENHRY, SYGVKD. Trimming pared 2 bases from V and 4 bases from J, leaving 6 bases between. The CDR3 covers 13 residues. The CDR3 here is CAISEPLYNEQFF. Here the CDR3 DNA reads TGTGCCATCAGTGAGCCCTTATACAATGAGCAGTTCTTC.

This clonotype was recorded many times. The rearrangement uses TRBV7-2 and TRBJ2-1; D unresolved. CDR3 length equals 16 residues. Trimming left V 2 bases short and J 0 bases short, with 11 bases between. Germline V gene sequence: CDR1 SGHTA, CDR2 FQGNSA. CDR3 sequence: CASSLKALRSYNEQFF. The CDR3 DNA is TGTGCCAGCAGCTTAAAGGCCCTGCGCTCCTACAATGAGCAGTTCTTC.

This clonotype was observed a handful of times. As DNA, the CDR3 is TGCAGTGCTAGTGAGACGGGAGGGACCTACGAGCAGTACTTC. Translated: CSASETGGTYEQYF. The chain links TRBV20-1 to TRBJ2-7; TRBD2 aligns across 8 bases. In germline, CDR1 is DFQATT, CDR2 SNEGSKA (reference sequence). The ends lost 3 bases at V and 2 bases at J; junction bases unmatched: 6. The CDR3 is 14 residues long.

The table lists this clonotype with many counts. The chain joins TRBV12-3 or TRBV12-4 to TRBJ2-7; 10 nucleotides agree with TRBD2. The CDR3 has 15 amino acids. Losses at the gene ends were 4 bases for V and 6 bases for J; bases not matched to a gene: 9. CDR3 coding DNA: TGTGCCAGCAGTTCCCTTGGTAGCGGGGGGCTCGAGCAGTACTTC. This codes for CASSSLGSGGLEQYF.

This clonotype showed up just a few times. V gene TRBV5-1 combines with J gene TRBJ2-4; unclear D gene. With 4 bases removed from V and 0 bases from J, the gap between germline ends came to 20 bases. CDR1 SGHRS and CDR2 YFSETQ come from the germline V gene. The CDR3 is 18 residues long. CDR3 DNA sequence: TGCGCCAGCAGCCCCTTAGGGCAGCCGATCCAAGCCAAAAACATTCAGTACTTC. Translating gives CASSPLGQPIQAKNIQYF.

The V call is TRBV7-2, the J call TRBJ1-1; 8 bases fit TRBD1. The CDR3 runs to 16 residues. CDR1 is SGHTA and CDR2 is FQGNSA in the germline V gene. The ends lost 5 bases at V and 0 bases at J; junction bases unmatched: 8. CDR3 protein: CASSLTGGLMNTEAFF. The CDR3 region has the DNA TGTGCCAGCAGCCTCACAGGGGGGCTTATGAACACTGAAGCTTTCTTT.

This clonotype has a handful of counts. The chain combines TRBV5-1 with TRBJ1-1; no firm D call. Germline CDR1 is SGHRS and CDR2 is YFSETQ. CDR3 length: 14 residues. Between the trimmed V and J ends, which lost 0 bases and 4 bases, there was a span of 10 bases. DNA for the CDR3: TGCGCCAGCAGCTTGGAGGAAATAGGCACTGAAGCTTTCTTT. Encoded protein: CASSLEEIGTEAFF.